This T cell receptor (beta chain) was retrieved from a study of T-cell memory formation after mild COVID-19. This clonotype was seen a handful of times. Its antigen is unknown. The V gene end was trimmed by 7 bases and the J gene end by 7 bases; junction bases not matched to a gene: 12. The CDR3 extends over 15 amino acids. CDR1 and CDR2 from the germline V gene are SEHNR and FQNEAQ (reference sequence). TCRdb independently ran MiXCR on the 5' RACE reads; one entry per CDR3 protein. The sample comprises 470,000 or so distinct CDR3 sequences, about 23% of which are singletons, and around 12% rests with the top ten. Study-wide results and limits: Some clones that responded were present in memory (sampled pre-infection), which suggests cross-reactive memory joined.

Input material: PBMCs or a T cell subset sorted from them (not recorded which). The TCR comes from an adult woman who had mild COVID-19 (a few samples of this study predate the infection). Cell type and time point are not known. This sequence joins TRBV7-9 and TRBJ2-1, with 8 bases identical to TRBD1. CDR3 protein: CASIGAGGGWNEQFF. CDR3 sequence (DNA): TGTGCCAGCATAGGGGCAGGGGGCGGTTGGAATGAGCAGTTCTTC.